This T cell receptor (beta chain) was sequenced for a study of T cells in Graves' hyperthyroidism and ophthalmopathy. Researchers took RNA transcripts and amplified the TCR beta CDR3 regions from them. First-round RT-PCR of the TCR CDR3 relied on the HTBI primer set. One entry per CDR3 protein, called by TCRdb with MiXCR from the multiplex PCR reads. This table holds around 610,000 distinct CDR3 sequences, 14% to 15% found once. In this sample, this clonotype turned up a few times. Exclusion followed for patients with uncontrolled infection, other autoimmune disease, pregnancy or lactation. This TCR derives from a woman in her thirties or forties with Graves' ophthalmopathy. The sequenced material came from blood.

For the CDR3, the DNA is TGCGCCAGCAGCCCCGAATGGCGCGGATCACATCTCTACGAGCAGTACTTC. Amino acid sequence: CASSPEWRGSHLYEQYF. The genes are TRBV4-1 and TRBJ2-7; D not resolved. This CDR3 comprises 17 residues. The ends were cut back, 4 bases at V and 3 bases at J, with 22 bases in the middle. The germline gives CDR1 MGHRA, CDR2 YSYEKL.